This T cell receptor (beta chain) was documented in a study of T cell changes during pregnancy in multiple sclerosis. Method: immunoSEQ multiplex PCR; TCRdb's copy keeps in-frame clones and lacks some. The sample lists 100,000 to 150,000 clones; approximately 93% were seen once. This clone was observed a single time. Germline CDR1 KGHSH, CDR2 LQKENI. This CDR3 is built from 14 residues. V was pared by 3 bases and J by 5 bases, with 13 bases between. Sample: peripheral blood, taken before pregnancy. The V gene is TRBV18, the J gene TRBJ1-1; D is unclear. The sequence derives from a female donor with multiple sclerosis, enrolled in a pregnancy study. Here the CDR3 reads CASSPPTPRTEAFF. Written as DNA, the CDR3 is TGTGCCAGCTCACCCCCCACACCCAGGACTGAAGCTTTCTTT.